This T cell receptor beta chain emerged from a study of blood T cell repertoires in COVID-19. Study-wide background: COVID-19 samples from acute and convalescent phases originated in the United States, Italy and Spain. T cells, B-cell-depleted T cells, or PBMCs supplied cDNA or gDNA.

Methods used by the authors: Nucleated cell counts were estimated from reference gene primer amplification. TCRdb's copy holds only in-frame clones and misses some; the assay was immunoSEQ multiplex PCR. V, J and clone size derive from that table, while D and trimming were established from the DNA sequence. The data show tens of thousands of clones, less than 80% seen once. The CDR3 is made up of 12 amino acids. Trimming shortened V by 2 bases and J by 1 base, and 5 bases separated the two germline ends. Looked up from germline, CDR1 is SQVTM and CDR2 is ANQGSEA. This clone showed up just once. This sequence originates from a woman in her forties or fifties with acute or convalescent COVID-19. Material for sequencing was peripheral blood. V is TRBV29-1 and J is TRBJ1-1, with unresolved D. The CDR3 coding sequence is TGCAGCGTTGAACGAGAGAACACTGAAGCTTTCTTT. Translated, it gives CSVERENTEAFF.